The 27 T cell receptor beta chains given below trace back to one sample, sequenced in a study of cytomegalovirus exposure and HLA in healthy donors. 13 Jbeta primers and 60 Vbeta primers were used for the PCR. Clones were read by immunoSEQ multiplex PCR, and TCRdb kept only the in-frame ones, dropping some. The table records under 200,000 clones, about four fifths of them present only once. The sample consisted of PBMCs. These receptors all come from a man aged 25-45 years in good health and CMV-seronegative.

The V and J genes are TRBV5-4 and TRBJ2-3, with 10 bases that match TRBD2. This CDR3 region has 16 residues. With V trimmed by 5 bases and J by 1 base, 7 bases remained unmatched. CDR1 SGHNT and CDR2 YYREEE come from the germline V gene (reference sequence). In DNA, the CDR3 is TGTGCCAGCAGTCAGAACAGCGGGGGGGGCACAGATACGCAGTATTTT. Translating gives CASSQNSGGGTDTQYF.

The V gene is TRBV5-6, the J gene TRBJ1-2, with TRBD1 matching 7 bases. CDR1 and CDR2 (germline): SGHDT, YYEEEE. J lost 4 bases, V lost 1 base, and 10 bases had no gene match. This CDR3 region has 16 residues. CDR3 sequence (DNA): TGTGCCAGCAGCTTGAACAGGGGCCAGGCTGTCTATGGCTACACCTTC. Encoded protein: CASSLNRGQAVYGYTF.

This chain connects TRBV30 to TRBJ1-5; a possible D gene is TRBD1 (5 bases). The CDR3 spans 13 residues. Trimming removed 2 bases from V and 7 bases from J, with 12 bases in between. Germline V gene lookup returns CDR1 GTSNPN and CDR2 SVGIG (reference sequence). As DNA, the CDR3 is TGTGCCTGGAGTATCCCAGGGTTACAGCCCCAGCATTTT. It codes for CAWSIPGLQPQHF.

The chain has TRBV9 and TRBJ2-5; 7 bases line up with TRBD2. V lost 3 bases to trimming and J lost 7 bases; unmatched junction nucleotides: 9. The CDR3 is 14 residues long. The germline V gene encodes CDR1 SGDLS and CDR2 YYNGEE. CDR3 loop: CASSAGDYQGTQYF. The DNA for the CDR3 is TGTGCCAGCAGCGCCGGGGACTACCAGGGGACCCAGTACTTC. Together with reference TRBV9 and TRBJ2-5, the CDR3 gives the full variable domain: DSGVTQTPKHLITATGQRVTLRCSPRSGDLSVYWYQQSLDQGLQFLIQYYNGEERAKGNILERFSAQQFPDLHSELNLSSLELGDSALYFCASSAGDYQGTQYFGPGTRLLVL.

This chain joins TRBV5-1 and TRBJ1-1; TRBD1 might be the D (6 bases). Per the germline V gene, CDR1 is SGHRS and CDR2 is YFSETQ. CDR3 length equals 13 residues. V was shortened by 3 bases and J by 14 bases, with 20 bases between the two germline ends. The DNA for the CDR3 is TGCGCCAGCAGCTCCGGACAGCCTCAACCAACGTTCTTT. As protein: CASSSGQPQPTFF.

This clone was seen only a few times. The chain has TRBV28 and TRBJ2-7; 8 bases are a match to TRBD2. CDR3 length: 13 amino acids. Germline lookup yields CDR1 MDHEN and CDR2 SYDVKM. The J segment lost 6 bases and the V segment lost 7 bases, leaving 8 bases of the junction unmatched. CDR3 region: CASMGLEVLEQYF. The CDR3 nucleotides read TGTGCCAGCATGGGACTAGAGGTCCTCGAGCAGTACTTC.

V is TRBV13 and J is TRBJ2-5; 7 nucleotides agree with TRBD1. With V trimmed by 2 bases and J by 5 bases, 8 bases remained unmatched. The length of the CDR3 is 15 residues. Germline CDR1 reads PRHDT; CDR2 reads FYEKMQ (reference sequence). CDR3 in amino acids: CASSLPSGTVETQYF. The CDR3, as DNA: TGTGCCAGCAGCTTACCCTCCGGGACAGTCGAGACCCAGTACTTC.

With respect to this clone: Germline and junction disagree at one end, which may indicate a read error. This same CDR3 is encoded by further DNA sequences in the sample. The chain is built from TRBV5-4 and TRBJ2-5, with 7 bases lining up with TRBD1. CDR3 size: 15 residues. In germline, CDR1 is SGHNT, CDR2 YYREEE (reference sequence). The CDR3 region has the DNA TGTGCTAGCAGCACTCGACAGGGTGCAGGGGAGACCCAGTACTTC. Its protein product is CASSTRQGAGETQYF.

J is TRBJ1-2 and V is TRBV28; D remains unclear. CDR3 length: 13 residues. Germline CDR1 is MDHEN and CDR2 is SYDVKM. Between the trimmed V and J ends, which lost 2 bases and 7 bases, there was a span of 11 bases. CDR3 bases: TGTGCCAGCAGTTTAGGCAGACTGGGTGGCTACACCTTC. Protein product: CASSLGRLGGYTF.

The genes are TRBV30 and TRBJ2-3; D may be TRBD1 (5 bases). The CDR3 loop spans 15 amino acids. V was shortened by 2 bases and J by 6 bases, with 18 bases between the two germline ends. Germline CDR1 is GTSNPN and CDR2 is SVGIG (reference sequence). CDR3 amino acids: CAWSTQGLILDTQYF. The CDR3, as DNA: TGTGCCTGGAGTACCCAGGGATTAATTCTGGATACGCAGTATTTT.

The J gene is TRBJ2-1, the V gene TRBV4-3; maybe TRBD1 (5 bases). This CDR3 is built from 15 residues. V lost 4 bases to trimming and J lost 6 bases, with 16 bases between them. Germline V gene sequence: CDR1 LGHNA, CDR2 YSLEER. The CDR3 bases are TGCGCCAGCAGCCGAGGCCAGGGAAGAACCAATGAGCAGTTCTTC. It encodes CASSRGQGRTNEQFF.

V usage is TRBV29-1 and J usage is TRBJ2-3; D is possibly TRBD1 (6 bases). The germline gives CDR1 SQVTM, CDR2 ANQGSEA. The CDR3 is 13 amino acids. V was clipped by 7 bases and J by 4 bases, with 15 bases between them. CDR3 sequence reads: CSGGHLEADTQYF. CDR3 bases: TGCAGCGGGGGACATCTCGAGGCAGATACGCAGTATTTT.

This clone was recorded a few times. The chain carries TRBV5-6 and TRBJ1-1, with a tentative D call TRBD1 (6 bases). Between the trimmed V and J ends, which lost 4 bases and 11 bases, there was a span of 15 bases. CDR1 and CDR2 from the germline V gene are SGHDT and YYEEEE. The CDR3 totals 12 residues. The CDR3 nucleotides are TGTGCCAGCAGCCGGGGGGGCACAGGGGCTTTCTTT. Its translation is CASSRGGTGAFF.

CDR3 coding DNA: TGTGCCAGCAGCTACGGGACTAGCGGGAGCTTCAATGAGCAGTTCTTC. It is translated as CASSYGTSGSFNEQFF. V is TRBV11-3 and J is TRBJ2-1; 14 positions match TRBD2. Germline values: CDR1 SGHNT, CDR2 YENEEA. This CDR3 has 16 amino acids. V lost 4 bases to trimming and J lost 6 bases; unmatched junction nucleotides: 5.

In its sample, this clone was seen once. The gene calls are TRBV29-1 and TRBJ2-7; D remains ambiguous. Germline V lookup: CDR1 SQVTM, CDR2 ANQGSEA. CDR3 length equals 12 residues. The germline V and J ends were trimmed by 1 base and 1 base, with 5 bases remaining between them. For the CDR3, the DNA is TGCAGCGTTGAAGGGGCATCCTACGAGCAGTACTTC. The encoded protein is CSVEGASYEQYF.

The J gene is TRBJ2-1, the V gene TRBV27; perhaps TRBD2 as D (5 bases). This CDR3 has 15 amino acids. Germline CDR1 and CDR2: MNHEY and SMNVEV (reference sequence). Trimming removed 2 bases at V and 0 bases at J, with 8 bases between. The DNA of the CDR3 is TGTGCCAGCAGTTTAGTTGGGAGCTCCTACAATGAGCAGTTCTTC. Translated: CASSLVGSSYNEQFF.

This clone came up once. The rearrangement joins TRBV6-1 to TRBJ1-4; 7 positions agree with TRBD1. J gave up 7 bases and V 8 bases, and 13 bases lay outside the gene matches. There are 15 residues in the CDR3. From germline, CDR1 is MNHNS and CDR2 SASEGT. In nucleotides, the CDR3 is TGTGCCAGCGTACCGCAGGCCGGGACAGCTGAAAAACTGTTTTTT. It encodes CASVPQAGTAEKLFF.

In its sample, this clone was seen a few times. This chain uses TRBV7-3 with TRBJ2-3; D remains unclear. V lost 1 base and J lost 3, with 8 bases in between. Germline V gives CDR1 SGHTA, CDR2 FQGTGA. This CDR3 has 14 amino acids. The CDR3, as DNA: TGTGCCAGCAGCTTAAACTTTAGAACAGATACGCAGTATTTT. Translated, it gives CASSLNFRTDTQYF.

V usage is TRBV9 and J usage is TRBJ1-1; maybe TRBD1 (5 bases). Trimming cost V 4 bases and J 7 bases, with 17 bases left between them. The germline CDR1 and CDR2 sequences are SGDLS and YYNGEE. The CDR3 has 14 amino acids. CDR3 DNA: TGTGCCAGCAGCCCCCAGGGCGGGGTGGGTGAAGCTTTCTTT. It specifies CASSPQGGVGEAFF.

V gene TRBV7-3 combines with J gene TRBJ2-1; the match to TRBD2 covers 7 bases. CDR1 SGHTA and CDR2 FQGTGA come from the germline V gene. The length of the CDR3 is 12 residues. V gave up 2 bases and J gave up 9 bases; unmatched junction bases: 1. CDR3 coding DNA: TGTGCCAGCAGCTTATCGGGGGGTGAGCAGTTCTTC. Protein product: CASSLSGGEQFF.

This chain links TRBV30 with TRBJ1-6; D perhaps matches TRBD1 (5 bases). This CDR3 is built from 17 residues. V lost 0 bases, J lost 7 bases, and 19 bases lay in between. Germline V gene sequence: CDR1 GTSNPN, CDR2 SVGIG (reference sequence). CDR3 region: CAWSVKGGAASNSPLHF. DNA for the CDR3: TGTGCCTGGAGTGTAAAAGGTGGGGCAGCGAGCAATTCACCCCTCCACTTT. Drawing the rest from reference TRBV30 and TRBJ1-6, the complete variable domain is SQTIHQWPATLVQPVGSPLSLECTVEGTSNPNLYWYRQAAGRGLQLLFYSVGIGQISSEVPQNLSASRPQDRQFILSSKKLLLSDSGFYLCAWSVKGGAASNSPLHFGNGTRLTVT.

This chain connects TRBV5-1 to TRBJ1-2, with 8 bases matching TRBD1. The CDR3 extends over 14 amino acids. The germline V gene has CDR1 SGHRS and CDR2 YFSETQ. The V and J ends lost 2 bases and 6 bases, in that order; junction bases with no gene match: 6. CDR3 DNA sequence: TGCGCCAGCAGCTTAGACAGGGGTATAAATGGCTACACCTTC. It specifies CASSLDRGINGYTF.

The rearrangement links TRBV7-9 to TRBJ2-3; 10 nucleotides agree with TRBD2. J lost 3 bases, V lost 4 bases, and 7 bases had no gene match. Germline CDR1 reads SEHNR; CDR2 reads FQNEAQ (reference sequence). CDR3 length: 16 amino acids. CDR3 residues: CASSYLPSGRTDTQYF. The CDR3 DNA sequence: TGTGCCAGCAGCTACCTTCCTAGCGGGAGAACAGATACGCAGTATTTT.

This clone was counted once. The rearrangement uses TRBV4-1 and TRBJ2-5; D uncertain. The J call is doubtful: the DNA matches TRBJ2-7 better. This CDR3 region has 16 residues. Per germline, CDR1 MGHRA and CDR2 YSYEKL. The CDR3 is CASSQGVTRRLYEQYF. CDR3 DNA sequence: TGCGCCAGCAGCCAAGGCGTGACTCGCCGACTTTACGAGCAGTACTTC.

The rearrangement joins TRBV30 to TRBJ1-2, with 8 bases matching TRBD1. The CDR3 contains 14 residues. Germline V lookup: CDR1 GTSNPN, CDR2 SVGIG (reference sequence). Trimming took 2 bases from V and 3 from J; bases not matched to a gene: 5. The CDR3 nucleotides read TGTGCCTGGAGTCCGGGACAGGACTACTATGGCTACACCTTC. This sequence encodes CAWSPGQDYYGYTF. The whole variable domain, filled in from reference TRBV30 and TRBJ1-2, reads SQTIHQWPATLVQPVGSPLSLECTVEGTSNPNLYWYRQAAGRGLQLLFYSVGIGQISSEVPQNLSASRPQDRQFILSSKKLLLSDSGFYLCAWSPGQDYYGYTFGSGTRLTVV.

The V gene is TRBV7-3, the J gene TRBJ1-1; 7 bases fit TRBD1. Trimming at V came to 4 bases and at J to 9 bases, leaving 5 bases not matched to a gene. This CDR3 has 12 residues. From germline, CDR1 is SGHTA and CDR2 FQGTGA. The CDR3 loop is CASSSHRGQAFF. DNA for the CDR3: TGTGCCAGCAGCTCCCACAGGGGACAAGCTTTCTTT.

The chain uses TRBV7-9 and TRBJ1-6, with a possible D match to TRBD1 (6 bases). The CDR3 spans 16 residues. Per germline, CDR1 SEHNR and CDR2 FQNEAQ (reference sequence). V lost 2 bases, J lost 10 bases, and 18 bases lay in between. As DNA, the CDR3 is TGTGCCAGCAGCTTAAGGAAGGCAGGGGTGAACTCACCCCTCCACTTT. Translation: CASSLRKAGVNSPLHF. The variable domain in full, completed from reference TRBV7-9 and TRBJ1-6, reads DTGVSQNPRHKITKRGQNVTFRCDPISEHNRLYWYRQTLGQGPEFLTYFQNEAQLEKSRLLSDRFSAERPKGSFSTLEIQRTEQGDSAMYLCASSLRKAGVNSPLHFGNGTRLTVT.